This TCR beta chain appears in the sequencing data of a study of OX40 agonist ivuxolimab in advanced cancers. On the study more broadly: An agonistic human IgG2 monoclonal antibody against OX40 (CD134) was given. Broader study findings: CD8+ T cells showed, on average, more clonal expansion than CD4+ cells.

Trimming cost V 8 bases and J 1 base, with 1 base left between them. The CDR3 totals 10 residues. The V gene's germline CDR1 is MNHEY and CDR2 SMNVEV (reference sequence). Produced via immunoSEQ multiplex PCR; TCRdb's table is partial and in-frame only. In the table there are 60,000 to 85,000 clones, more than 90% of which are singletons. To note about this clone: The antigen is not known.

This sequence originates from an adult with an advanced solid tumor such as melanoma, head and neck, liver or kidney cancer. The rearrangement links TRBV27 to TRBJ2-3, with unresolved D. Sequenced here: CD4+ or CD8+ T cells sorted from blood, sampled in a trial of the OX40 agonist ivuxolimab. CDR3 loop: CASGTDTQYF. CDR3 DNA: TGTGCCAGCGGCACAGATACGCAGTATTTT.